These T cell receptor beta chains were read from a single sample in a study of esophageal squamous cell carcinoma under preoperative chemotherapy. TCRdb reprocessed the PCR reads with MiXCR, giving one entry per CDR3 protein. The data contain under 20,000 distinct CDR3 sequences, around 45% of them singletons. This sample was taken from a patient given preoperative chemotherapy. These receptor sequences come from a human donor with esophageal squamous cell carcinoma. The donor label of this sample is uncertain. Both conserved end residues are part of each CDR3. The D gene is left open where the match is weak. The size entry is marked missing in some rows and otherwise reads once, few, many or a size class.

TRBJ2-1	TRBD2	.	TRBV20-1	TGCAGTGCTAGTTCTAGCGGGAGTGCCGGTGAGCAGTTCTTC	CSASSSGSAGEQFF
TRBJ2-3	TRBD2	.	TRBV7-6	TGTGCGGGGAGCGGGGGCCGAGGGCAGGGGACGCAGTATTTT	CAGSGGRGQGTQYF
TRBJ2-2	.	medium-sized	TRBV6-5	TGTGCCAGCAAGTTGGAGTATAATCCCGGGGAGCTGTTTTTT	CASKLEYNPGELFF
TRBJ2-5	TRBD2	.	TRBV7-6	TGTGCCAGCAGCTCGGCTAGCGGGGACCCCCAGTACTTC	CASSSASGDPQYF
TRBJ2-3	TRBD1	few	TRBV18	TGTGCCAGCTCACCACTCGGACAGGGGGCCGGAGATACGCAGTATTTT	CASSPLGQGAGDTQYF
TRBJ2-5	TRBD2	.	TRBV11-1	TGTGCCAGCAGCCGGACTAGCGGGGATGGAGAGACCCAGTACTTC	CASSRTSGDGETQYF
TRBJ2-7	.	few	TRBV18	TGTGCCAGCTCCCAGACAGTCCAGGAATACGAGCAGTACTTC	CASSQTVQEYEQYF
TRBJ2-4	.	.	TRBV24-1	TGTGCCACCAGTGAGCCCGCCGCTGGACGAACCAAAAACACCCAGTACTTC	CATSEPAAGRTKNTQYF
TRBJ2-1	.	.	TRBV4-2	TGTGCCAGCAGCCAGGGTAGGGCAAGCTCCTACAATGAGCAGTTCTTC	CASSQGRASSYNEQFF
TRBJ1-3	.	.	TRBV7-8	TGTGCCAGCAGCTTAGCGCGTCTCACCGGAAACACCATATATTTT	CASSLARLTGNTIYF
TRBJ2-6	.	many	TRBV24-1	TGTGCCACCAGTGATTTAGGGCTGGCTGGGGCCAACGTCCTGACTTTC	CATSDLGLAGANVLTF
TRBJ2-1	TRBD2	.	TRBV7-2	TGTGCCAGCAGCCCACCGGGACTAGCGAGAGGGGGGCAGTATTTC	CASSPPGLARGGQYF
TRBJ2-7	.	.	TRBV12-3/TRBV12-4	TGTGCCAGCAGTTTTTATCGGGACACCTACTACGAGCAGTACTTC	CASSFYRDTYYEQYF
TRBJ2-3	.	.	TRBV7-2	TGTGCCAGCGGGACTGTAGGGGGGCGTGAGCGTTTCCTGGGCCCAGATACGCAGTATTTT	CASGTVGGRERFLGPDTQYF
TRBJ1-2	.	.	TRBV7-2	TGTGCCAGCAGCTTAGAACCAGGGGCAGACTATGGCTACACCTTC	CASSLEPGADYGYTF
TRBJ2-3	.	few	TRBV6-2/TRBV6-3	TGTGCCATTACTCCGGGGGTTTATCCAGATACGCAGTATTTT	CAITPGVYPDTQYF
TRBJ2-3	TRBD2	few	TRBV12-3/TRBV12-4	TGTGCCAGCAGTCTCCAGCGGGGGGGCCGGGCAGATACGCAGTATTTT	CASSLQRGGRADTQYF
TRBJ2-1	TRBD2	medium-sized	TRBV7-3	TGTGCCAGCAGCCCTGGGATAGCGGGGTCTGGTGAGCAGTTCTTC	CASSPGIAGSGEQFF
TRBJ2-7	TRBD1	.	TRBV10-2	TGCGCCAGTACGACAGGGGGCTACGAGCAGTACTTC	CASTTGGYEQYF
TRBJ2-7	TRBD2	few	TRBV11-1	TGTGCCAGCAGCTTTGCGGCGGGGGGGGCCTACGAGCAGTACTTC	CASSFAAGGAYEQYF
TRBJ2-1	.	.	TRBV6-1	TGTGCCAGCATGGAGGCGGGAAGGTACAATGAGCAGTTCTTC	CASMEAGRYNEQFF
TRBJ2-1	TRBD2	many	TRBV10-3	TGTGCCATCAGCCTAGCGGGAGCGGACAATGAGCAGTTCTTC	CAISLAGADNEQFF
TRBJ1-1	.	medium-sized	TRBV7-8	TGTGCCAGCAGCTACCGGGACCGAGACACTGAAGCTTTCTTT	CASSYRDRDTEAFF
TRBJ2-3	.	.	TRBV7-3	TGTGCCAGCAGCCTCCCCGCGGAGGAAACCCGCCAGTATTTC	CASSLPAEETRQYF
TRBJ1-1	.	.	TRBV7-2	TGTGCCAGCAGCCCGGTCTCCTACACTGAAGCTTTCTTT	CASSPVSYTEAFF
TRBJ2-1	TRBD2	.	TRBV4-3	TGCGCCAGCAGCCAAGATGCTCTAGCGGCCTACAATGAGCAGTTCTTC	CASSQDALAAYNEQFF
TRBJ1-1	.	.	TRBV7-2	TGTGCCAGCAGCTCGAGGGCAGGGAAAGGGAGCACTGAAGCTTTCTTT	CASSSRAGKGSTEAFF
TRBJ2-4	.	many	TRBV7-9	TGTGCCAGCAGCTTAGCAGGGCTTGGATACATTCAGTACTTC	CASSLAGLGYIQYF
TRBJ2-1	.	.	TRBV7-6	TGTGCCAGCAGCGCGACGAGGAGGGACAATGAGCAGTTCTTC	CASSATRRDNEQFF
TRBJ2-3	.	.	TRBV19	TGTGCCAGTAGGAGGCGGGGAGGCACAGATATGCAGTACTTT	CASRRRGGTDMQYF
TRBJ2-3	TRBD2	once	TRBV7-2	TGTGCCAGCGGGGGACGCGGGGGGGGGGACAAAGAGACCCAGTATTTC	CASGGRGGGDKETQYF
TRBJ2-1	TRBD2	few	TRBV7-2	TGTGCCAGCAGCCCTACTCGTCTAGCGGGAGGAATTAATGAGCAGTTCTTC	CASSPTRLAGGINEQFF
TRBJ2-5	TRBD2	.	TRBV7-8	TGTGCCAGCAGCTCCCCGGGACTAGGGATATACAATGAGCAGTACTTC	CASSSPGLGIYNEQYF
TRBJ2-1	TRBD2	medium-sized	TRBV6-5	TGTGCCAGCAGTTACTCGGGCCTAGCGGGAGTGGGGGGGACAAATGAGCAGTTCTTC	CASSYSGLAGVGGTNEQFF
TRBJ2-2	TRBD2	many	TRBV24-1	TGTGCCACCAGGACTAGCGGGAGTTCCGGGGAGCTGTTTTTT	CATRTSGSSGELFF
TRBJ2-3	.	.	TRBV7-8	TGTGCCAGCAGCTCGAGTCGGCGAACCAAAAACACGCAGTATTTT	CASSSSRRTKNTQYF
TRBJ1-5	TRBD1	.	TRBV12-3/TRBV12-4	TGTGCCAGCAGTTTCGGGACAGGCAATCAGCCCCAGCATTTT	CASSFGTGNQPQHF
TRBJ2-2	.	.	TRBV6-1	TGTGCCAGCAGGACCAACGCGGGACATGGGAACACCGGGGAGCTGTATTTT	CASRTNAGHGNTGELYF
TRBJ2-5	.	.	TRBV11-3	TGTGCCAGCAGCCCTACCCGTCCCGGGACAAATATCGGCGGTGAGCAGTACTTC	CASSPTRPGTNIGGEQYF
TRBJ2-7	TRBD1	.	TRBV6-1	TGTGCCAGCAGCCGGGACAGGGCGGACGAGCAGTACTTC	CASSRDRADEQYF
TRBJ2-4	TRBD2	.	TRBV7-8	TGTGCCAGCAGCCCGGGATCGAGTAGCGGGGGGCTGTGGGACAAAGACATTCAGTACTTT	CASSPGSSSGGLWDKDIQYF
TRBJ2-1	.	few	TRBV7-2	TGTGCCAGCAGCTTAGGCCCAGGCAATGAGCAGTTCTTC	CASSLGPGNEQFF
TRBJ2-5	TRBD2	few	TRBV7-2	TGTGCCAGCAGCTTAGGCCCTAGCGGAAAAGAGACCCAGTACTTC	CASSLGPSGKETQYF